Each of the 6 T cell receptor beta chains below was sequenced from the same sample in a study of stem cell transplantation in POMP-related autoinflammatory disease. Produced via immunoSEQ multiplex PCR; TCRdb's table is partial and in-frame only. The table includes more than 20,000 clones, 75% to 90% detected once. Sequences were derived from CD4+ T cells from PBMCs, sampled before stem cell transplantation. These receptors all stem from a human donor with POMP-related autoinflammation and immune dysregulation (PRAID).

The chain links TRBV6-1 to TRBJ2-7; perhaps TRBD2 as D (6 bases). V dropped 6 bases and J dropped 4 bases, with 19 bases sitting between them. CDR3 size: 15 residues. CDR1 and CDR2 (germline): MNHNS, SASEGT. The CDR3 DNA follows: TGTGCCAGCAGAAAGATGGGGGGAGGTCCGTACGAGCAGTACTTC. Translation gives CASRKMGGGPYEQYF.

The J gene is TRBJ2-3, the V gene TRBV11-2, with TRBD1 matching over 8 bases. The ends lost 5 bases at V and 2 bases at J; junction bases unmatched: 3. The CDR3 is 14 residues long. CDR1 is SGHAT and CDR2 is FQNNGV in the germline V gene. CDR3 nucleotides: TGTGCCAGCAGCCAGGGGGCTTCCACAGATACGCAGTATTTT. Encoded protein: CASSQGASTDTQYF. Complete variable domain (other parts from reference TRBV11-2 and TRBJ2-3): EAGVAQSPRYKIIEKRQSVAFWCNPISGHATLYWYQQILGQGPKLLIQFQNNGVVDDSQLPKDRFSAERLKGVDSTLKIQPAKLEDSAVYLCASSQGASTDTQYFGPGTRLTVL.

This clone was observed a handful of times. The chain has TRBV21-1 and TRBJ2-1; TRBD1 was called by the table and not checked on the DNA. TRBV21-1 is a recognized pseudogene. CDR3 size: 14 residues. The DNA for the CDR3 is TGTGCCAGCAGCAAAACACAGGGGTACAATGAGCAGTTCTTC. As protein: CASSKTQGYNEQFF.

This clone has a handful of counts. The CDR3 DNA reads as TGTGCCAGCAGCTCGAGGACTAGCAGCACCACCGGGGAGCTGTTTTTT. Amino acids: CASSSRTSSTTGELFF. The chain couples TRBV7-9 to TRBJ2-2, with 8 bases aligning to TRBD2. The CDR3 sequence is 16 residues long. The V gene's germline CDR1 is SEHNR and CDR2 FQNEAQ (reference sequence). V gave up 4 bases and J gave up 4 bases; unmatched junction bases: 8.

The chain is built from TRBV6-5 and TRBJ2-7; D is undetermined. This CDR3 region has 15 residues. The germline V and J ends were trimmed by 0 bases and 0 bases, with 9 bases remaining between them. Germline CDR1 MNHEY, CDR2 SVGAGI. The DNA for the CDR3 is TGTGCCAGCAGTTACTCGAAAAGGAGCTCCTACGAGCAGTACTTC. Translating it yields CASSYSKRSSYEQYF.

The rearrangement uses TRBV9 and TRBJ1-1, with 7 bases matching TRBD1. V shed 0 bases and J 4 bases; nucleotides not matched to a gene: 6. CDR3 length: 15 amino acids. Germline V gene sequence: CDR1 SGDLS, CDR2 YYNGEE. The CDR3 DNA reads TGTGCCAGCAGCGTAGCCCCTGACAGGGTCACTGAAGCTTTCTTT. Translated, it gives CASSVAPDRVTEAFF.